The 24 T cell receptor beta chains in this list originate from one sample, sequenced in a study of T-cell reconstitution after alpha-beta-depleted transplantation in children. Unique molecular identifiers were incorporated into the prepared TCRbeta library. TCRdb re-called the PCR reads through MiXCR, storing one row per CDR3 protein. The repertoire holds approximately 83,000 distinct CDR3 sequences, with roughly 8% as singletons. The sequences come from PBMCs from the stem cell graft donor, collected from the stem cell graft. The receptors come from a human donor who donated a stem cell graft to a child with congenital amegakaryocytic thrombocytopenia.

This clonotype has a count of ten or more. The chain links TRBV20-1 to TRBJ1-5, with unresolved D. V was pared by 4 bases and J by 4 bases, with 11 bases between. CDR3 length equals 13 residues. The germline V gene encodes CDR1 DFQATT and CDR2 SNEGSKA (reference sequence). The CDR3 nucleotides read TGCAGTGCTAAGGTGCAGAATAATCAGCCCCAGCATTTT. Its protein is CSAKVQNNQPQHF.

The chain joins TRBV14 to TRBJ1-5; D might be TRBD1 (5 bases). Trimming took 4 bases from V and 3 from J, leaving 7 bases between them. Germline CDR1 reads SGHDN; CDR2 reads FVKESK. The CDR3 runs to 13 residues. CDR3 DNA sequence: TGTGCCAGCAGCCGGGGCTTCAATCAGCCCCAGCATTTT. Protein product: CASSRGFNQPQHF.

This clonotype was picked up many times. The chain is built from TRBV28 and TRBJ2-5, with D uncertain. This CDR3 spans 14 amino acids. Germline CDR1 reads MDHEN; CDR2 reads SYDVKM. Trimming pared 5 bases from V and 4 bases from J, leaving 14 bases between. CDR3 sequence: CASSHTTKRETQYF. Written as DNA, the CDR3 is TGTGCCAGCAGTCATACAACAAAGCGAGAGACCCAGTACTTC.

At least ten counts were recorded for this clonotype. The genes are TRBV28 and TRBJ2-7; D might be TRBD2 (5 bases). The CDR3 is 13 residues long. In germline, CDR1 is MDHEN, CDR2 SYDVKM. V was shortened by 6 bases and J by 2 bases, with 11 bases between the two germline ends. The CDR3 coding sequence is TGTGCCAGCAGGCCTTCCGGGACCTACGAGCAGTACTTC. Translated, it gives CASRPSGTYEQYF. Drawing the rest from reference TRBV28 and TRBJ2-7, the complete variable domain is DVKVTQSSRYLVKRTGEKVFLECVQDMDHENMFWYRQDPGLGLRLIYFSYDVKMKEKGDIPEGYSVSREKKERFSLILESASTNQTSMYLCASRPSGTYEQYFGPGTRLTVT.

The sample holds many counts of this clonotype. The chain employs TRBV9 and TRBJ2-7, with unresolved D. The CDR3 consists of 13 residues. Trimming removed 0 bases at V and 5 bases at J, with 9 bases between. The V gene's germline CDR1 is SGDLS and CDR2 YYNGEE. The CDR3 DNA reads as TGTGCCAGCAGCGTAGCCGGAACCAACGAGCAGTACTTC. Translated: CASSVAGTNEQYF.

The chain links TRBV4-1 to TRBJ1-1; D perhaps matches TRBD1 (5 bases). V dropped 0 bases and J dropped 3 bases, with 14 bases sitting between them. CDR3 length equals 16 residues. CDR1 is MGHRA and CDR2 is YSYEKL in the germline V gene. The CDR3 loop is CASSQDWGFLDTEAFF. The CDR3 nucleotides read TGCGCCAGCAGCCAAGATTGGGGGTTCCTGGACACTGAAGCTTTCTTT.

This clonotype was detected ten times or more. J is TRBJ2-3 and V is TRBV29-1; 9 bases align to TRBD1. J was trimmed by 1 base and V by 5 bases; bases with no gene match: 4. Germline V gene lookup returns CDR1 SQVTM and CDR2 ANQGSEA. This CDR3 is 14 amino acids long. The CDR3 DNA reads as TGCAGCGTTAACAGGGGGCTGGGCACAGATACGCAGTATTTT. Protein product: CSVNRGLGTDTQYF.

The sample holds many counts of this clonotype. The chain joins TRBV7-2 to TRBJ2-7; D unclear. The V and J ends lost 0 bases and 6 bases respectively, with 15 bases between them. Germline V gives CDR1 SGHTA, CDR2 FQGNSA. The CDR3 length is 15 residues. In nucleotides, the CDR3 is TGTGCCAGCAGCTTAGCGCCCAGGAAAGAGGTCGAGCAGTACTTC. It encodes CASSLAPRKEVEQYF.

This rearrangement joins TRBV7-8 to TRBJ2-7; D unclear. Germline V lookup: CDR1 SGHVS, CDR2 FQNEAQ. Trimming left V 1 base short and J 0 bases short, with 10 bases between. This CDR3 has 15 amino acids. The DNA of the CDR3 is TGTGCCAGCAGCTTAGTTGCGACCCCCTCCTACGAGCAGTACTTC. It is translated as CASSLVATPSYEQYF.

The chain carries TRBV2 and TRBJ1-2; TRBD1 might be the D (5 bases). The CDR3 has 14 residues. Germline V gene sequence: CDR1 SNHLY, CDR2 FYNNEI. The V gene lost 4 bases and the J gene lost 5 bases, with 14 bases spanning the gap. CDR3 DNA: TGTGCCAGCAGTGGATGGGGGGATCGGTATGGCTACACCTTC. This codes for CASSGWGDRYGYTF. The full variable domain, rest sourced from reference TRBV2 and TRBJ1-2, is EPEVTQTPSHQVTQMGQEVILRCVPISNHLYFYWYRQILGQKVEFLVSFYNNEISEKSEIFDDQFSVERPDGSNFTLKIRSTKLEDSAMYFCASSGWGDRYGYTFGSGTRLTVV.

This clonotype was observed many times. This chain connects TRBV20-1 to TRBJ1-2, with D uncertain. Germline V gene lookup returns CDR1 DFQATT and CDR2 SNEGSKA (reference sequence). The V and J ends lost 4 bases and 2 bases respectively, with 17 bases between them. The CDR3 has 15 amino acids. The CDR3 region is CSAKIDSQGNYGYTF. The CDR3 DNA reads as TGCAGTGCTAAAATTGATTCCCAAGGCAACTATGGCTACACCTTC.

Only a few counts were recorded for this clonotype. The rearrangement links TRBV2 to TRBJ1-2, with D possibly matching TRBD1 (5 bases). The CDR3 is made up of 13 amino acids. The germline CDR1 and CDR2 sequences are SNHLY and FYNNEI. Trimming took 2 bases from V and 7 from J, leaving 11 bases between them. CDR3: CASSEWGDRGYTF. CDR3 DNA: TGTGCCAGCAGTGAATGGGGGGACCGTGGCTACACCTTC. Variable domain in full (rest from reference TRBV2 and TRBJ1-2): EPEVTQTPSHQVTQMGQEVILRCVPISNHLYFYWYRQILGQKVEFLVSFYNNEISEKSEIFDDQFSVERPDGSNFTLKIRSTKLEDSAMYFCASSEWGDRGYTFGSGTRLTVV.

There are many counts of this clonotype. The CDR3 reads CSALNLAEAFF. As DNA, the CDR3 is TGCAGTGCGTTGAACCTGGCCGAAGCTTTCTTT. V usage is TRBV20-1 and J usage is TRBJ1-1; no clear D gene. The CDR3 totals 11 residues. Trimming took 6 bases from V and 8 from J, leaving 13 bases between them. The germline V gene encodes CDR1 DFQATT and CDR2 SNEGSKA (reference sequence).

The chain joins TRBV19 to TRBJ1-5, with 11 nucleotides matching TRBD1. There are 14 residues in the CDR3. The germline V gene encodes CDR1 LNHDA and CDR2 SQIVND (reference sequence). The trim removed 3 bases at V and 9 bases at J, leaving 4 bases unmatched. The DNA for the CDR3 is TGTGCCAGTAGTATCGGACAGGGGGCTTGGCCCCAGCATTTT. Amino acids: CASSIGQGAWPQHF.

V gene TRBV12-3 or TRBV12-4 combines with J gene TRBJ2-4; perhaps TRBD1 as D (6 bases). The CDR3 is 14 amino acids. V was cut by 6 bases and J by 6 bases, with 15 bases left in between. The CDR3 DNA reads as TGTGCCAGCAGGGCGACAGGCCCAGGAAACATTCAGTACTTC. Translation gives CASRATGPGNIQYF.

This clonotype appeared many times. This chain's CDR3 is CASSLAARGRGDEQFF. CDR3 in DNA: TGTGCCAGCAGCTTGGCCGCCCGGGGGCGCGGCGATGAGCAGTTCTTC. The chain has TRBV5-5 and TRBJ2-1; D could derive from TRBD1 or TRBD2 (6 bases each). CDR1 is SGHKS, CDR2 YYEKEE, per germline (reference sequence). With 0 bases removed from V and 8 bases from J, the gap between germline ends came to 18 bases. The CDR3 spans 16 residues.

The sample holds many counts of this clonotype. The chain combines TRBV5-1 with TRBJ1-4; maybe TRBD1 (6 bases). Trimming removed 0 bases at V and 8 bases at J, with 11 bases between. This CDR3 spans 14 amino acids. Germline-derived CDR1 and CDR2 are SGHRS and YFSETQ. The CDR3: CASSLGQASEKLFF. The CDR3 nucleotides read TGCGCCAGCAGCTTGGGACAGGCCTCCGAAAAACTGTTTTTT.

Only a few counts were recorded for this clonotype. The chain links TRBV7-6 to TRBJ1-4, with D uncertain. Trimming cost V 0 bases and J 6 bases, with 11 bases left between them. The germline V gene has CDR1 SGHVS and CDR2 FNYEAQ. The CDR3 consists of 15 residues. The CDR3 is CASSLAGGIDEKLFF. As DNA, the CDR3 is TGTGCCAGCAGCTTAGCGGGCGGGATTGATGAAAAACTGTTTTTT.

The sample holds a few counts of this clonotype. The rearrangement uses TRBV5-1 and TRBJ2-1; 7 nucleotides match TRBD1. Germline assignment: CDR1 SGHRS and CDR2 YFSETQ. The trim removed 2 bases at V and 6 bases at J, leaving 11 bases unmatched. The CDR3 is made up of 16 amino acids. The CDR3 region has the DNA TGCGCCAGCAGCTTAGAACCCACAGACAGGGCCAATGAGCAGTTCTTC. Amino acid sequence: CASSLEPTDRANEQFF.

In this sample, this clonotype turned up a few times. This rearrangement joins TRBV6-1 to TRBJ1-2, with D uncertain. Deletions cut 3 bases from V and 6 bases from J, with 26 bases between. Germline lookup yields CDR1 MNHNS and CDR2 SASEGT. The CDR3 runs to 18 residues. The CDR3 bases are TGTGCCAGCAGTGATAATCGGCCGGGATTCGCCGCCAGGCATGGCTACACCTTC. Translating gives CASSDNRPGFAARHGYTF.

This clonotype was detected many times. V gene TRBV28 combines with J gene TRBJ2-7; D unclear. Trimming pared 4 bases from V and 1 base from J, leaving 8 bases between. CDR3 size: 13 residues. Germline loops: CDR1 MDHEN, CDR2 SYDVKM. CDR3 residues: CASSYPQSYEQYF. In nucleotides, the CDR3 is TGTGCCAGCAGTTATCCCCAGTCCTACGAGCAGTACTTC.

This clonotype was seen repeatedly, ten times or more. The chain links TRBV4-2 to TRBJ2-1, with 7 bases identical to TRBD2. The CDR3 sequence is 17 residues long. Per the germline V gene, CDR1 is LGHNA and CDR2 is YNFKEQ. With V trimmed by 0 bases and J by 8 bases, 13 bases remained unmatched. The CDR3: CASSQERAGVSRDEQFF. CDR3 in DNA: TGTGCCAGCAGCCAAGAGAGGGCGGGAGTTAGCCGGGATGAGCAGTTCTTC.

Only a few counts were recorded for this clonotype. This chain links TRBV18 with TRBJ2-2; D possibly corresponds to TRBD2 (6 bases). Germline values: CDR1 KGHSH, CDR2 LQKENI. Trimming stripped 5 bases from V and 2 bases from J, with 18 bases between. CDR3 length: 17 amino acids. The CDR3, as DNA: TGTGCCAGCTCAATACGCACGCCGGGGGTCAACACCGGGGAGCTGTTTTTT. Amino acid sequence: CASSIRTPGVNTGELFF.

This clonotype appeared many times. The CDR3 bases are TGCGCCAGCAGCCAACCAGATTCGAACACTGAAGCTTTCTTT. This sequence encodes CASSQPDSNTEAFF. The rearrangement joins TRBV4-1 to TRBJ1-1, with D hard to call. The CDR3 contains 14 residues. Germline CDR1 reads MGHRA; CDR2 reads YSYEKL. Trimming removed 2 bases at V and 1 base at J, with 8 bases between.